This section outlines one T cell receptor (beta chain) sequence together with its context. The antigen remains unidentified. In the sorted-subset replicate PCRs, 200 ng DNA, tens of thousands of T cell genomes, was used. The table came from immunoSEQ multiplex PCR; TCRdb's copy has only in-frame clones and leaves some out. The sample lists about 1,800,000 clones, about 95% occurring once. It was CD45RO-negative cells, positively selected for CCR7, that made up naive CD8 cells, with terminally differentiated effector memory CD45RA+ cells excluded. The germline V gene has CDR1 MDHEN and CDR2 SYDVKM. This CDR3 contains 14 residues. V lost 6 bases to trimming and J lost 3 bases; unmatched junction nucleotides: 6. The data are from a study of shared clonotypes between healthy human individuals. The study, taken as a whole, reports: Larger richness was generally estimated for naive than memory subsets. When naive CD4 clonotypes were compared across a handful of donors, around 5% were shared.

This TCR derives from a man aged 18 to 29 in good health. V gene TRBV28 combines with J gene TRBJ2-7, with TRBD1 identical over 9 bases. The sample was naive CD8+ T cells sorted from blood. The CDR3, as DNA: TGTGCCAGCAGCCTGACAGGGGGGTTCTACGAGCAGTACTTC. This gives the protein CASSLTGGFYEQYF.